These T cell receptor beta chains were read from a single sample in a study of cytomegalovirus exposure and HLA in healthy donors. The table came from immunoSEQ multiplex PCR; TCRdb's copy has only in-frame clones and leaves some out. The sample records under 200,000 clones, 70% to 90% being singletons. Source material: PBMCs. The receptors shown here come from a woman aged 18-29 years in good health and CMV-seronegative. CDR3s include the opening cysteine and the closing phenylalanine or tryptophan. The D gene is left open where the match is weak. Not every row has a clone size; where given, it reads once, few, many or a size class.

size: few; D: -; J: TRBJ1-1; V: TRBV28; CDR3: CASSSPGQAEAFF; DNA: TGTGCCAGCAGTTCACCGGGACAAGCAGAAGCTTTCTTT
size: -; D: -; J: TRBJ2-5; V: TRBV30; CDR3: CAWSLGSQETQYF; DNA: TGTGCCTGGAGTTTGGGCTCCCAAGAGACCCAGTACTTC
size: -; D: TRBD1; J: TRBJ1-4; V: TRBV28; CDR3: CASAPGQLGEKLFF; DNA: TGTGCCAGCGCTCCGGGACAGCTAGGTGAAAAACTGTTTTTT
size: once; D: -; J: TRBJ1-2; V: TRBV28; CDR3: CASRSGEGSGYTF; DNA: TGTGCCAGCAGGTCAGGGGAGGGGTCTGGCTACACCTTC
size: -; D: TRBD1; J: TRBJ2-7; V: TRBV2; CDR3: CASTWGTGDSEQYF; DNA: TGTGCCAGCACTTGGGGGACAGGGGACAGCGAGCAGTACTTC
size: -; D: -; J: TRBJ1-2; V: TRBV6-5; CDR3: CASSIKGGESYGYTF; DNA: TGTGCCAGCAGTATTAAAGGAGGCGAATCTTATGGCTACACCTTC
size: -; D: -; J: TRBJ1-5; V: TRBV4-2; CDR3: CASSQELAELEQPQHF; DNA: TGTGCCAGCAGCCAAGAATTAGCGGAGCTGGAACAGCCCCAGCATTTT
size: once; D: TRBD1; J: TRBJ1-1; V: TRBV30; CDR3: CAWIHWDRNTEAFF; DNA: TGTGCCTGGATTCATTGGGACAGGAACACTGAAGCTTTCTTT
size: -; D: TRBD2; J: TRBJ2-1; V: TRBV7-9; CDR3: CASSLSWVAGENGVFF; DNA: TGTGCCAGCAGCTTAAGTTGGGTAGCGGGAGAGAACGGAGTGTTCTTC
size: -; D: TRBD2; J: TRBJ2-5; V: TRBV9; CDR3: CASSAGLAGGPGETQYF; DNA: TGTGCCAGCAGCGCGGGACTAGCGGGGGGGCCAGGAGAGACCCAGTACTTC
size: -; D: -; J: TRBJ1-6; V: TRBV28; CDR3: CASSLGLEGSPLHF; DNA: TGTGCCAGCAGTTTAGGCCTAGAGGGTTCACCCCTCCACTTT
size: few; D: -; J: TRBJ1-5; V: TRBV6-1; CDR3: CASSEGADNQPQHF; DNA: TGTGCCAGCAGTGAAGGGGCAGACAATCAGCCCCAGCATTTT
size: -; D: -; J: TRBJ2-7; V: TRBV7-8; CDR3: CASSVTGYEQYF; DNA: TGTGCCAGCAGCGTTACAGGGTACGAGCAGTACTTC
size: -; D: TRBD1; J: TRBJ2-1; V: TRBV5-1; CDR3: CASRGRGPYNEQFF; DNA: TGCGCCAGCAGAGGCAGGGGGCCGTACAATGAGCAGTTCTTC
size: -; D: TRBD2; J: TRBJ2-3; V: TRBV10-1; CDR3: CASSEGRCGGVTDTQYF; DNA: TGCGCCAGCAGTGAGGGGCGGTGTGGGGGGGTCACAGATACGCAGTATTTT
size: few; D: -; J: TRBJ1-5; V: TRBV19; CDR3: CASSIISGGPQHF; DNA: TGTGCCAGTAGTATAATTAGCGGGGGGCCCCAGCATTTT
size: -; D: TRBD1; J: TRBJ1-3; V: TRBV28; CDR3: CASSWGQDSGNTIYF; DNA: TGTGCCAGCAGTTGGGGACAGGACTCTGGAAACACCATATATTTT
size: -; D: TRBD2; J: TRBJ2-3; V: TRBV5-1; CDR3: CASSLAGLAGAQGRTQYF; DNA: TGCGCCAGCAGCTTGGCCGGACTAGCGGGGGCCCAAGGGCGTACGCAGTATTTT
size: -; D: TRBD1; J: TRBJ2-5; V: TRBV7-6; CDR3: CASREMGQSLETQYF; DNA: TGTGCCAGCAGGGAAATGGGACAGTCCTTAGAGACCCAGTACTTC
size: -; D: -; J: TRBJ2-5; V: TRBV27; CDR3: CASSSQGTQYF; DNA: TGTGCCAGCAGTTCACAGGGTACCCAGTACTTC
size: -; D: -; J: TRBJ2-3; V: TRBV19; CDR3: CASSLRPTNTDTQYF; DNA: TGTGCCAGTAGTCTCCGTCCTACCAACACAGATACGCAGTATTTT
size: -; D: TRBD2; J: TRBJ2-7; V: TRBV7-8; CDR3: CASSSRPSGHSGPSYEQYF; DNA: TGTGCCAGCAGCAGCAGGCCTAGCGGACACAGTGGGCCCTCCTACGAGCAGTACTTC
size: -; D: TRBD1; J: TRBJ2-1; V: TRBV4-1; CDR3: CASSPGTGRNEQFF; DNA: TGCGCCAGCAGTCCAGGGACAGGGCGGAATGAGCAGTTCTTC
size: -; D: -; J: TRBJ1-3; V: TRBV28; CDR3: CASSSPRQAGNTIYF; DNA: TGTGCCAGCAGTTCTCCGAGACAGGCTGGAAACACCATATATTTT
size: -; D: -; J: TRBJ2-7; V: TRBV28; CDR3: CASRSGEESSYEQYF; DNA: TGTGCCAGCCGCTCGGGGGAAGAAAGCTCCTACGAGCAGTACTTC
size: -; D: -; J: TRBJ2-1; V: TRBV7-2; CDR3: CASSSSGEQFF; DNA: TGTGCCAGCAGCTCGTCCGGGGAGCAGTTCTTC
size: -; D: -; J: TRBJ2-2; V: TRBV7-9; CDR3: CSSSFRVTRANTGELFF; DNA: TGTTCCAGCAGCTTTAGGGTTACCAGGGCGAACACCGGGGAGCTGTTTTTT
size: -; D: TRBD2; J: TRBJ2-1; V: TRBV19; CDR3: CASRELAGDYNEQFF; DNA: TGTGCCAGTAGGGAACTAGCGGGAGACTACAATGAGCAGTTCTTC
size: -; D: -; J: TRBJ2-7; V: TRBV6-1; CDR3: CASSEVPSEGYEQYF; DNA: TGTGCCAGCAGTGAGGTCCCGAGCGAAGGATACGAGCAGTACTTC
size: -; D: -; J: TRBJ1-5; V: TRBV10-3; CDR3: CATGDPNQPQHF; DNA: TGTGCCACAGGGGACCCTAATCAGCCCCAGCATTTT
size: -; D: TRBD1; J: TRBJ2-7; V: TRBV5-1; CDR3: CASSLPSPGQMAYEQYF; DNA: TGCGCCAGCAGCTTACCTTCCCCGGGACAGATGGCCTACGAGCAGTACTTC
size: -; D: -; J: TRBJ1-5; V: TRBV28; CDR3: CASSFFMSSLPQPQHF; DNA: TGTGCCAGCAGTTTTTTCATGAGCTCACTGCCCCAGCCCCAGCATTTT
size: -; D: -; J: TRBJ1-3; V: TRBV5-5; CDR3: CASSLASLSGNTIYF; DNA: TGTGCCAGCAGCTTGGCCTCTCTCTCTGGAAACACCATATATTTT
size: -; D: TRBD2; J: TRBJ2-1; V: TRBV28; CDR3: CASSKDSGGPYNEQFF; DNA: TGTGCCAGCAGTAAAGATAGCGGGGGGCCTTACAATGAGCAGTTCTTC
size: -; D: TRBD2; J: TRBJ2-1; V: TRBV27; CDR3: CASSPGTSGNGEQFF; DNA: TGTGCCAGCAGTCCCGGGACTAGCGGGAACGGTGAGCAGTTCTTC
size: -; D: -; J: TRBJ1-2; V: TRBV12-5; CDR3: CASGAVAGYTF; DNA: TGTGCTAGTGGTGCGGTGGCTGGCTACACCTTC
size: -; D: TRBD2; J: TRBJ2-1; V: TRBV2; CDR3: CASIEAGGSSYNEQFF; DNA: TGTGCCAGCATCGAAGCGGGGGGGTCCTCCTACAATGAGCAGTTCTTC
size: -; D: TRBD2; J: TRBJ2-7; V: TRBV9; CDR3: CASNKGLNPYEQYF; DNA: TGTGCCAGCAACAAGGGACTAAACCCTTACGAGCAGTACTTC
size: -; D: TRBD2; J: TRBJ2-7; V: TRBV27; CDR3: CASSLTGGAYEQYF; DNA: TGTGCCAGCAGTTTAACGGGGGGTGCCTACGAGCAGTACTTC
size: few; D: TRBD1; J: TRBJ1-5; V: TRBV7-8; CDR3: CASSLARGSQPQHF; DNA: TGTGCCAGCAGCTTAGCCAGGGGGAGTCAGCCCCAGCATTTT